The 17 T cell receptor beta chains in this list originate from one sample, sequenced in a study of CD8 T cells in Susac syndrome. Random hexamers primed reverse transcription of about 0.5 to 1 ug RNA. Each CDR3 protein is one row after TCRdb ran MiXCR on the immunoSEQ multiplex PCR reads. The top ten hold roughly 0.16% of the sample, which has 55,000 to 80,000 distinct CDR3 sequences, around 93% seen once. The sequenced sample consisted of CD4+ T cells from PBMCs. The source is a human donor with Susac syndrome.

This clonotype was observed once. The chain is built from TRBV6-2 or TRBV6-3 and TRBJ2-2; 12 bases are a match to TRBD2. Losses at the gene ends were 1 base for V and 2 bases for J; bases not matched to a gene: 5. The CDR3 loop spans 18 amino acids. The germline CDR1 and CDR2 sequences are MNHEY and SVGEGT. This CDR3 reads CASSYWLAGGRNTGELFF. CDR3 coding DNA: TGTGCCAGCAGTTACTGGCTAGCGGGGGGGCGAAACACCGGGGAGCTGTTTTTT.

The V call is TRBV18, the J call TRBJ1-5; maybe TRBD1 (6 bases). The V gene lost 4 bases and the J gene lost 6 bases, with 10 bases spanning the gap. Germline V CDR1 and CDR2: KGHSH, LQKENI. The CDR3 contains 13 residues. CDR3 sequence: CASSLKQGQPQHF. DNA for the CDR3: TGTGCCAGCTCACTCAAACAGGGTCAGCCCCAGCATTTT.

V gene TRBV30 combines with J gene TRBJ2-7, with 11 bases matching TRBD1. Germline-derived CDR1 and CDR2 are GTSNPN and SVGIG (reference sequence). The CDR3 sequence is 13 residues long. V trimming: 3 bases; J trimming: 6 bases; junction bases outside the gene matches: 4. The CDR3 region has the DNA TGTGCCTGGAGAAGGACAGGGGGCTTCGAGCAGTACTTC. It specifies CAWRRTGGFEQYF.

The V gene is TRBV20-1, the J gene TRBJ1-2, with a possible D match to TRBD1 (5 bases). The germline gives CDR1 DFQATT, CDR2 SNEGSKA (reference sequence). This CDR3 is built from 16 residues. Trimming took 0 bases from V and 1 from J, leaving 15 bases between them. CDR3 nucleotide sequence: TGCAGTGCTAGAGATGGGGCCCCGGGCGTTAACTATGGCTACACCTTC. It yields the protein CSARDGAPGVNYGYTF.

Concerning this clonotype itself: One end of the junction varies from germline; a read error may be responsible. The chain combines TRBV12-3 or TRBV12-4 with TRBJ2-7, with unresolved D. The CDR3 covers 12 residues. The CDR3 coding sequence is TGTGCCAGCAGTCTGATGACCGACCGCCAGCACTTC. This sequence encodes CASSLMTDRQHF.

The chain has TRBV20-1 and TRBJ2-1; D is possibly TRBD2 (6 bases). From germline, CDR1 is DFQATT and CDR2 SNEGSKA (reference sequence). Trimming left V 3 bases short and J 4 bases short, with 16 bases between. CDR3 length equals 15 residues. The CDR3 DNA sequence: TGCAGTGCTAGTTCGCGGGGTGGGGTGTACAATGAGCAGTTCTTC. This gives the protein CSASSRGGVYNEQFF.

The rearrangement uses TRBV19 and TRBJ1-5; unclear D gene. The CDR3 runs 17 residues. V was clipped by 6 bases and J by 0 bases, with 18 bases between them. Germline values: CDR1 LNHDA, CDR2 SQIVND (reference sequence). The CDR3 region has the DNA TGTGCCAGTAGGACCCGAGCGAATGAGATTAGCAATCAGCCCCAGCATTTT. Residues: CASRTRANEISNQPQHF. Full variable domain (rest looked up from reference TRBV19 and TRBJ1-5): DGGITQSPKYLFRKEGQNVTLSCEQNLNHDAMYWYRQDPGQGLRLIYYSQIVNDFQKGDIAEGYSVSREKKESFPLTVTSAQKNPTAFYLCASRTRANEISNQPQHFGDGTRLSIL.

The chain is built from TRBV2 and TRBJ1-2, with a tentative D call TRBD1 (5 bases). CDR1 is SNHLY, CDR2 FYNNEI, per germline. This CDR3 spans 13 amino acids. Trimming removed 5 bases from V and 8 bases from J, with 15 bases in between. The CDR3 sequence is CASSYSQAWGYTF. The CDR3 DNA reads TGTGCCAGCAGTTATTCACAGGCCTGGGGCTACACCTTC.

This rearrangement joins TRBV4-2 to TRBJ1-2; D unclear. Trimming left V 0 bases short and J 5 bases short, with 10 bases between. This CDR3 comprises 14 residues. The V gene's germline CDR1 is LGHNA and CDR2 YNFKEQ. The CDR3 DNA is TGTGCCAGCAGCCAAGATGTGAGAGGGTATGGCTACACCTTC. The encoded protein is CASSQDVRGYGYTF.

The table lists this clonotype with a few counts. This chain connects TRBV5-1 to TRBJ2-1; 8 bases are a match to TRBD1. This CDR3 has 12 amino acids. Trimming at V came to 0 bases and at J to 12 bases, leaving 2 bases not matched to a gene. CDR1 and CDR2 (germline): SGHRS, YFSETQ. The CDR3 here is CASSLAGQGQFF. DNA of the CDR3: TGCGCCAGCAGCTTGGCCGGACAGGGGCAGTTCTTC.

This chain joins TRBV14 and TRBJ2-1; D uncertain. CDR3 length: 13 residues. V was pared by 5 bases and J by 3 bases, with 8 bases between. Germline-derived CDR1 and CDR2 are SGHDN and FVKESK. For the CDR3, the DNA is TGTGCCAGCAGCATTATCAGCTACAATGAGCAGTTCTTC. Its translation is CASSIISYNEQFF.

This chain connects TRBV4-1 to TRBJ2-3; 13 bases map to TRBD2. The V segment lost 0 bases and the J segment 6 bases; nucleotides outside the gene matches: 3. The CDR3 contains 16 residues. Germline V gives CDR1 MGHRA, CDR2 YSYEKL. The CDR3 region is CASSQELAGGPDTQYF. CDR3 DNA: TGCGCCAGCAGCCAAGAACTAGCGGGGGGGCCGGATACGCAGTATTTT.

This rearrangement joins TRBV6-2 or TRBV6-3 to TRBJ1-5, with D maybe TRBD1 (6 bases). Germline values: CDR1 MNHEY, CDR2 SVGEGT. The V gene lost 2 bases and the J gene lost 6 bases, with 11 bases spanning the gap. This CDR3 is 14 amino acids long. CDR3 sequence: CASSYIGGPQPQHF. The CDR3 DNA is TGTGCCAGCAGTTACATCGGGGGCCCTCAGCCCCAGCATTTT.

The chain has TRBV7-9 and TRBJ1-1; tentative D call: TRBD1 (6 bases). V lost 3 bases to trimming and J lost 2 bases, with 10 bases between them. The CDR3 length is 14 residues. Germline CDR1 is SEHNR and CDR2 is FQNEAQ (reference sequence). This CDR3 is CASSFYRDNTEAFF. DNA of the CDR3: TGTGCCAGCAGCTTCTACAGGGATAACACTGAAGCTTTCTTT.

This chain connects TRBV5-1 to TRBJ2-7; D call uncertain. The ends were cut back, 7 bases at V and 0 bases at J, with 11 bases in the middle. The germline CDR1 and CDR2 sequences are SGHRS and YFSETQ. The CDR3 has 13 residues. CDR3 in amino acids: CASRTRSSYEQYF. In DNA form, the CDR3 reads TGCGCCAGCCGTACGAGGAGCTCCTACGAGCAGTACTTC.

The chain recombines TRBV27 with TRBJ1-5, with D possibly being TRBD1 (6 bases). The CDR3 runs to 15 residues. Germline CDR1 is MNHEY and CDR2 is SMNVEV (reference sequence). Trimming took off 6 bases at V and 6 bases at J, with 18 bases between the two ends. CDR3 amino acids: CASRDSDRTGQPQHF. The CDR3 bases are TGTGCCAGCAGGGACTCGGACAGAACGGGTCAGCCCCAGCATTTT.

This clonotype has just one count. The J gene is TRBJ1-3, the V gene TRBV2; D is perhaps TRBD1 (5 bases). The CDR3 runs 15 residues. Germline lookup yields CDR1 SNHLY and CDR2 FYNNEI. The V end lost 4 bases, the J end lost 3 bases, and 13 bases lay between the germline ends. The CDR3 region is CASSVGGSGGNTIYF. The CDR3 DNA reads as TGTGCCAGCAGTGTTGGGGGGAGTGGTGGAAACACCATATATTTT.